The rows below give T cell receptor beta chains drawn from one sample of a study of human T cells and chemical hapten exposure. TCRdb itself ran the RACE reads through MiXCR, one entry per CDR3 protein. This repertoire shows about 260,000 distinct CDR3 sequences, 8.6% found once; its top ten account for about 2.1%. The sequencing here drew on whole blood, taken in connection with sensitization to the hapten diphenylcyclopropenone (DPC). Source of these receptors: a woman aged 40 to 49 with alopecia areata. Some clones in this sample may be carry-over from other donors' samples. Each CDR3 is given with its conserved first and last residue. D genes are given only for firm matches. Clone size appears in some rows only: once, few, many, or a class for an expanded clone.

>TRBD1|TRBJ1-5|TRBV15|-
TGTGCCACCAGCAGACGGGACAGGGTCGATCAGCCCCAGCATTTT
CATSRRDRVDQPQHF
>TRBD2|TRBJ2-7|TRBV5-1|-
TGCGCCAGCAGCTTGGTCAGCGGGAGGGCTGGGACCTACGAGCAGTACTTC
CASSLVSGRAGTYEQYF
>-|TRBJ2-5|TRBV18|many
TGTGCCAGCTCACCTACAGGGAAAGAGACCCAGTACTTC
CASSPTGKETQYF
>-|TRBJ2-5|TRBV12-3/TRBV12-4|-
TGTGCCAGCAGTTTAGCGCTAATTAAAAGGCCCAGACCCGGACAAGAGACCCAGTACTTC
CASSLALIKRPRPGQETQYF
>-|TRBJ2-1|TRBV5-1|few
TGCGCCAGCAGCCCCTCCGGGACGTCCCACAATGAGCAGTTCTTC
CASSPSGTSHNEQFF
>TRBD2|TRBJ2-2|TRBV7-2|-
TGTGCCAGCAGCAAGGGACTAGCGGGCTACACCGGGGAGCTGTTTTTT
CASSKGLAGYTGELFF
>-|TRBJ1-1|TRBV6-5|few
TGTGCCAGCTTTCCGGCAGGGGAAAACACTGAAGCTTTCTTT
CASFPAGENTEAFF
>-|TRBJ1-1|TRBV14|few
TGTGCCAGCAGCCAACTCATGAACACTGAAGCTTTCTTT
CASSQLMNTEAFF
>-|TRBJ2-3|TRBV5-4|many
TGTGCCAGCAGCAGCGGGGACACCATGGGGGCAGATACGCAGTATTTT
CASSSGDTMGADTQYF
>TRBD2|TRBJ2-1|TRBV7-9|few
TGTGCCAGCAGCTCTCAGCGGGAGGGGTTCTTC
CASSSQREGFF
>-|TRBJ2-7|TRBV20-1|few
TGCAGTGCTCATCAGGGTTACGAGCAGTACTTC
CSAHQGYEQYF
>-|TRBJ1-2|TRBV5-1|-
TGCGCCAGCAGCTTGGAAGTCTCGCAGGGAGGCTATGGCTACACCTTC
CASSLEVSQGGYGYTF
>-|TRBJ1-1|TRBV7-9|few
TGTGCCAGCAGCTTAGTGGGTCCGCTCACTGAAGCTTTCTTT
CASSLVGPLTEAFF
>TRBD2|TRBJ2-7|TRBV20-1|-
TGCAGTGCTAGAGAAACCGGGACTAGCGGGAGGCGAGAGCAGTACTTC
CSARETGTSGRREQYF
>-|TRBJ2-5|TRBV7-9|few
TGTGCCAGCAGCTTAATCTGGGAGGTGGGACAAGAGACCCAGTACTTC
CASSLIWEVGQETQYF
>TRBD2|TRBJ2-7|TRBV28|-
TGTGCCTGTAGCGGGAGCCTAGGGGAGCAGTACTTC
CACSGSLGEQYF
>-|TRBJ1-4|TRBV21-1|many
TGTGCCAGCAGCAAAGCCCGGACAGGGAGGAATGAAAAACTGTTTTTT
CASSKARTGRNEKLFF
>-|TRBJ2-7|TRBV18|few
TGTGCCAGCTCACCACCAATCTCCTACGAGCAGTACTTC
CASSPPISYEQYF
>-|TRBJ1-2|TRBV29-1|few
TGCAGCGTTTTCCGACACGGCGGCTACACCTTC
CSVFRHGGYTF
>TRBD2|TRBJ2-3|TRBV7-9|-
TGTGCCAGCAGCTGGACTAGCGGGAGAGATACGCAGTATTTT
CASSWTSGRDTQYF
>-|TRBJ1-4|TRBV4-2|-
TGTGCCAGCAGCCAAGTAGGGGCCCCGGCGGGTGAAAAACTGTTTTTT
CASSQVGAPAGEKLFF
>TRBD2|TRBJ2-2|TRBV4-3|-
TGCGCCAGCAGCCAACTATTAGCGGGAGGAAATACCGGGGAGCTGTTTTTT
CASSQLLAGGNTGELFF
>-|TRBJ1-6|TRBV12-3/TRBV12-4|-
TGTGCCAGCGGGGACAACTATAATTCACCCCTCCACTTT
CASGDNYNSPLHF
>TRBD2|TRBJ2-1|TRBV30|-
TGTGCCTGGAGTTTTATGGGGGGGAGCTCCTACAATGAGCAGTTCTTC
CAWSFMGGSSYNEQFF
>-|TRBJ1-5|TRBV24-1|few
TGTGCCACCAGTGGGACCTCCGGGGCAAGCAATCAGCCCCAGCATTTT
CATSGTSGASNQPQHF
>TRBD2|TRBJ2-1|TRBV5-6|-
TGTGCCAGCAGCTTGCTCAGCGGGAGCTCCTACAATGAGCAGTTCTTC
CASSLLSGSSYNEQFF